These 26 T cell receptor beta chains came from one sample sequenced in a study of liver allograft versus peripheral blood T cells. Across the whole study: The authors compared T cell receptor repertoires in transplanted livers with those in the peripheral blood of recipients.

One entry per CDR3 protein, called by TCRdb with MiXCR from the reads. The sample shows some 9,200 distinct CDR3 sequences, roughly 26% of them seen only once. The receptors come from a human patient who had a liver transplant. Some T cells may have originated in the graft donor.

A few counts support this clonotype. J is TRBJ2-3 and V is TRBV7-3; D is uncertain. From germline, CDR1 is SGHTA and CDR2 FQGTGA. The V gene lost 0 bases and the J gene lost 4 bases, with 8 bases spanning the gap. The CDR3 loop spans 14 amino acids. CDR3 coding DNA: TGTGCCAGCAGCTTAACATCCCGGGCAGATACGCAGTATTTT. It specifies CASSLTSRADTQYF.

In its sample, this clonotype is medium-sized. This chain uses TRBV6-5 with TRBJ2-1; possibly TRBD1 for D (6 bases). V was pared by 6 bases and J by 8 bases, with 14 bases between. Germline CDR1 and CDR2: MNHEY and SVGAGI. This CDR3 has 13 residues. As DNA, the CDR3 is TGTGCCAGCAGGGGGCAGGGGCGCGATGAGCAGTTCTTC. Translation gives CASRGQGRDEQFF.

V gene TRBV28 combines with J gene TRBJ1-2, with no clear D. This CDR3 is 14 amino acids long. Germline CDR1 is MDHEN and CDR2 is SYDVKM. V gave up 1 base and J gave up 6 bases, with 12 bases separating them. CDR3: CASSLLAGQNGYTF. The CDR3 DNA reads TGTGCCAGCAGTTTATTGGCAGGCCAGAATGGCTACACCTTC.

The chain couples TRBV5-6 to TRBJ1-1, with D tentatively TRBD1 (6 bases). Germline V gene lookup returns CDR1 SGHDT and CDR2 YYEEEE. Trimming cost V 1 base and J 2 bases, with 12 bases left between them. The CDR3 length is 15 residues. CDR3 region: CASSLFGRGNTEAFF. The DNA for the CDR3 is TGTGCCAGCAGCTTGTTCGGCAGGGGAAACACTGAAGCTTTCTTT.

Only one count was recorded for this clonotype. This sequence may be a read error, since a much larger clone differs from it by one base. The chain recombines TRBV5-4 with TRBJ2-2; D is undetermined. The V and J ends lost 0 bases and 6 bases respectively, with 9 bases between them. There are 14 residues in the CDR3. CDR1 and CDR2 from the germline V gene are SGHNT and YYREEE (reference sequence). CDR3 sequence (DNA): TGTGCCAGCAGCTTGGACACTCCCGCCGGGGAGCTGTTTTTT. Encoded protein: CASSLDTPAGELFF.

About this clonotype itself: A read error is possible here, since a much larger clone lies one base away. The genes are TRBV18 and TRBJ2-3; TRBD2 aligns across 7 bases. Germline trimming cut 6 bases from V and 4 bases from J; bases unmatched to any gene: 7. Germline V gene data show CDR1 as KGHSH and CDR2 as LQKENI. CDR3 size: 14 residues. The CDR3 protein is CASSREGSADTQYF. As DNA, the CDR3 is TGTGCCAGCTCCAGGGAGGGCAGCGCAGATACGCAGTATTTT.

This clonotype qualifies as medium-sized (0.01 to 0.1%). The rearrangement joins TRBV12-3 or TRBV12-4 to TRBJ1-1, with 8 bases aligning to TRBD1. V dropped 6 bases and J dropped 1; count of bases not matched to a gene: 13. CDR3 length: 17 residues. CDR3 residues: CASSYPRTGSWNTEAFF. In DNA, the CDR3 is TGTGCCAGCAGCTACCCCCGGACAGGGTCGTGGAACACTGAAGCTTTCTTT.

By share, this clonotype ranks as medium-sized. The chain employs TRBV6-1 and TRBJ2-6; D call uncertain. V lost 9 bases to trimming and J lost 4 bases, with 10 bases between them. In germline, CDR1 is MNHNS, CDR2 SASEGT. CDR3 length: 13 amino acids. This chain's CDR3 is CASAPTGANVLTF. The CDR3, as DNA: TGTGCCAGTGCGCCGACGGGGGCCAACGTCCTGACTTTC.

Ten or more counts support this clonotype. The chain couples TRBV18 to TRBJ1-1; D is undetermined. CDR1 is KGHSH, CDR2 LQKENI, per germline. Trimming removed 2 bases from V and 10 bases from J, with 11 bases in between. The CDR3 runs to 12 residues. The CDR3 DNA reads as TGTGCCAGCTCACCAAGGGATAAGGGAGCTTTCTTT. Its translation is CASSPRDKGAFF.

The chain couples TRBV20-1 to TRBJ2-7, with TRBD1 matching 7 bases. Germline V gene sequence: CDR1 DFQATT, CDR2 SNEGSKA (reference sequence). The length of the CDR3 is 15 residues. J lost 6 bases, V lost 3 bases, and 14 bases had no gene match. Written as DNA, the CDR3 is TGCAGTGCTAGGGCCCTACTAGGGGGCTTTGCCGAGCAGTACTTC. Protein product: CSARALLGGFAEQYF.

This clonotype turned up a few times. CDR3 nucleotides: TGTGCCACCGGAGAGGGAGAGACCCAGTACTTC. Translation gives CATGEGETQYF. This chain connects TRBV24-1 to TRBJ2-5; D may be TRBD2 (5 bases). V was trimmed by 9 bases and J by 4 bases, leaving 8 bases between them. CDR3 size: 11 residues. CDR1 and CDR2 from the germline V gene are KGHDR and SFDVKD.

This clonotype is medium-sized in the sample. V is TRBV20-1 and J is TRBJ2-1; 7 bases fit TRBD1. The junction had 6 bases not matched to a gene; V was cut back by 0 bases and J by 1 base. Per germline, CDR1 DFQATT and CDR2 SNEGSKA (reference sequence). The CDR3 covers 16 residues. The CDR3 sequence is CSARDGRQGSYNEQFF. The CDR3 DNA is TGCAGTGCTAGAGATGGCAGACAGGGTTCCTACAATGAGCAGTTCTTC.

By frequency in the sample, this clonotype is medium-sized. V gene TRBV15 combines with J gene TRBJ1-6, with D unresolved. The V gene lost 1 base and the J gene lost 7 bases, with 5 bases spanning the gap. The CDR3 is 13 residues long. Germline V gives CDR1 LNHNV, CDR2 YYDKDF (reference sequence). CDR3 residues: CATSRGRNSPLHF. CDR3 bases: TGTGCCACCAGCAGAGGAAGGAATTCACCCCTCCACTTT.

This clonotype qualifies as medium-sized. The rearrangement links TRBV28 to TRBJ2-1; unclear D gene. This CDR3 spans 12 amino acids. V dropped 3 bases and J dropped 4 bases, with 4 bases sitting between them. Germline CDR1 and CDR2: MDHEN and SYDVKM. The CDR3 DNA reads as TGTGCCAGCAGTTTCGAATACAATGAGCAGTTCTTC. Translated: CASSFEYNEQFF.

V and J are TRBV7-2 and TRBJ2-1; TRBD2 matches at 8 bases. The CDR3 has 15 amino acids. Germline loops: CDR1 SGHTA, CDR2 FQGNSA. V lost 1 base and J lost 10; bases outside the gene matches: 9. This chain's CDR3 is CASSLVVRGGREQFF. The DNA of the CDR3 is TGTGCCAGCAGCTTAGTGGTCCGGGGGGGTAGGGAGCAGTTCTTC.

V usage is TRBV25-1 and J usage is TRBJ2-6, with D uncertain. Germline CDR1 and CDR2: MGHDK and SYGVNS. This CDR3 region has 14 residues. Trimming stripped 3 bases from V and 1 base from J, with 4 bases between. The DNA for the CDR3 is TGTGCCAGCAGTGAGGGGTCTGGGGCCAACGTCCTGACTTTC. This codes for CASSEGSGANVLTF.

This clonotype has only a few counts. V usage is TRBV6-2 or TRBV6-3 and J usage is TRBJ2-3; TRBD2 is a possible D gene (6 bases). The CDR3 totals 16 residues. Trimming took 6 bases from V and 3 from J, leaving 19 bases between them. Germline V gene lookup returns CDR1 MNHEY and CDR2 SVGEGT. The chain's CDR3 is CASRDILAGVTDTQYF. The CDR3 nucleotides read TGTGCCAGCAGAGACATACTAGCTGGAGTAACAGATACGCAGTATTTT.

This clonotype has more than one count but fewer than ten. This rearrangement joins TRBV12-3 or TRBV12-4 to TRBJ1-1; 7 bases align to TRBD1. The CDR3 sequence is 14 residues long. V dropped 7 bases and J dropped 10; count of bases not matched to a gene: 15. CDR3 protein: CASKLQGPNLRAFF. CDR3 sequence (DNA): TGTGCCAGCAAACTACAGGGGCCTAATCTTCGAGCTTTCTTT.

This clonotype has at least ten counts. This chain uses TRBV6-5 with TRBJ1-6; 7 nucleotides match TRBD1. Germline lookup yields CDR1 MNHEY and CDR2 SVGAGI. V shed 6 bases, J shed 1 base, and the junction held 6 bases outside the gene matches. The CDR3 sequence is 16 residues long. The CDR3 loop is CASSKTGRSYNSPLHF. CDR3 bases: TGTGCCAGCAGCAAGACAGGGAGGTCCTATAATTCACCCCTCCACTTT.

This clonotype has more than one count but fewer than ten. The CDR3 nucleotides read TGTGCCAGCACCCCGACAGGGAACTATGGCTACACCTTC. Protein: CASTPTGNYGYTF. The chain combines TRBV12-3 or TRBV12-4 with TRBJ1-2, with TRBD1 matching over 7 bases. Trimming at V came to 7 bases and at J to 2 bases, leaving 4 bases not matched to a gene. The CDR3 totals 13 residues.

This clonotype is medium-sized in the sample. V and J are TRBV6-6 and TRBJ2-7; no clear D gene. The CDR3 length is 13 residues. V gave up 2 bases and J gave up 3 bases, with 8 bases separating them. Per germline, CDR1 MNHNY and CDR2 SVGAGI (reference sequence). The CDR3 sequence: CASSYESDYEQYF. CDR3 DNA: TGTGCCAGCAGTTACGAATCCGACTACGAGCAGTACTTC.

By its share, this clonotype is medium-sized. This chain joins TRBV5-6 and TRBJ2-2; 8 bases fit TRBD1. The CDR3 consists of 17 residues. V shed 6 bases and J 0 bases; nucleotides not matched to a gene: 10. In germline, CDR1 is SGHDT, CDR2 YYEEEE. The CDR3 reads CASNPGGTSTNTGELFF. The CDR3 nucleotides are TGTGCCAGCAATCCAGGGGGCACCTCAACGAACACCGGGGAGCTGTTTTTT.

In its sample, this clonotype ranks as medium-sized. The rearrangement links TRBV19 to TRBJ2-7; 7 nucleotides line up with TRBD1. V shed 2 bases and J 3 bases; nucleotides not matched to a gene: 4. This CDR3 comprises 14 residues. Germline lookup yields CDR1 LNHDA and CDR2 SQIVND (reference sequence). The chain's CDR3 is CASSIRDRIYEQYF. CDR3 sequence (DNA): TGTGCCAGTAGTATAAGGGACAGAATCTACGAGCAGTACTTC.

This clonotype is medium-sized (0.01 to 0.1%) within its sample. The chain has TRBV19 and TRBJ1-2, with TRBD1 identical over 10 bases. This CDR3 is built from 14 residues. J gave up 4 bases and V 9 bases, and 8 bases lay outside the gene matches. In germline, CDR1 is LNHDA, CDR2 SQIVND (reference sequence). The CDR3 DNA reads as TGTGCCAGCAAGGACAGGGGGGAAGGCTATGGCTACACCTTC. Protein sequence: CASKDRGEGYGYTF. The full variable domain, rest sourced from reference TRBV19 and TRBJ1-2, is DGGITQSPKYLFRKEGQNVTLSCEQNLNHDAMYWYRQDPGQGLRLIYYSQIVNDFQKGDIAEGYSVSREKKESFPLTVTSAQKNPTAFYLCASKDRGEGYGYTFGSGTRLTVV.

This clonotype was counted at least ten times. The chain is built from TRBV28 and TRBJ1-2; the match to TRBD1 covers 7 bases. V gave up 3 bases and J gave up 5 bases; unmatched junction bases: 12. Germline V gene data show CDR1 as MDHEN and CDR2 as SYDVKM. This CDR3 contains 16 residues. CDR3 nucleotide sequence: TGTGCCAGCAGTTTGTTCGGGACAGCCGATTTATATGGCTACACCTTC. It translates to CASSLFGTADLYGYTF.

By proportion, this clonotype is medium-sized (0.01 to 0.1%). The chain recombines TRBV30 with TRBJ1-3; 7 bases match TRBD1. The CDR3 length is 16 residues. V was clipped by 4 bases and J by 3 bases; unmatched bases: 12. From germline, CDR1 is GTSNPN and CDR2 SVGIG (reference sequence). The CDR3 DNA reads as TGTGCCTGGACCTCGAATGAGGACAGGTTTGGAAACACCATATATTTT. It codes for CAWTSNEDRFGNTIYF. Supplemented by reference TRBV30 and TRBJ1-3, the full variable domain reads SQTIHQWPATLVQPVGSPLSLECTVEGTSNPNLYWYRQAAGRGLQLLFYSVGIGQISSEVPQNLSASRPQDRQFILSSKKLLLSDSGFYLCAWTSNEDRFGNTIYFGEGSWLTVV.